This TCR beta chain was recovered during a study of blood T cell repertoires in COVID-19. Study information: Samples of COVID-19 (acute and convalescent) were obtained from the United States, Italy and Spain. The cDNA or gDNA used as material had been derived from T cells, B-cell-depleted T cells, or PBMCs.

Assignment of participants to cohorts was predicated upon participant-reported clinical history. Recovered status applied to Cohort 3 donors who had two consecutive negative PCRs. It also applied to those with clearance or with symptom resolution. The protocol was immunoSEQ multiplex PCR, while the TCRdb copy is restricted to in-frame clones and leaves out a portion. Among over 250,000 clones listed, over 85% were seen once. Germline CDR1 SGHRS, CDR2 YFSETQ. CDR3 size: 14 residues. The V segment lost 4 bases and the J segment 6 bases; nucleotides outside the gene matches: 6. V usage is TRBV5-1 and J usage is TRBJ1-5, with 8 bases lining up with TRBD1. The TCR was taken from a woman in her sixties who had recovered from COVID-19. The sequenced sample consisted of PBMCs or T cells enriched from blood (not recorded which). The CDR3 sequence is CASSTGQEGQPQHF. DNA of the CDR3: TGCGCCAGCAGCACGGGACAGGAGGGTCAGCCCCAGCATTTT.